This TCR beta chain was sequenced for a study of cytomegalovirus exposure and HLA in healthy donors. V lost 7 bases and J lost 7; bases outside the gene matches: 15. The germline gives CDR1 MGHRA, CDR2 YSYEKL. This CDR3 contains 15 residues. Assay: immunoSEQ multiplex PCR; the TCRdb copy retains only in-frame clones and omits some. The table shows about 240,000 clones, with around 86% occurring only once. Of note for this clone: Antigen: not known.

Whole-study results and caveats: According to the study, roughly 160 TCR beta chains were cytomegalovirus-associated. Most TCR sequences proved rare, with some public TCRs found in many donors.

The sample taken for sequencing was PBMCs. This clonotype was sampled from a woman aged 30 to 39 in good health and CMV-seropositive. The chain carries TRBV4-1 and TRBJ1-1; 7 positions agree with TRBD1. CDR3 amino acids: CASTHVGQEPNEAFF. In DNA, the CDR3 is TGCGCCAGCACCCACGTCGGACAGGAGCCTAATGAAGCTTTCTTT.